A single sample gave rise to the 8 T cell receptor beta chains below, sequenced in a study of blood T cell repertoires in COVID-19. Assay used: immunoSEQ multiplex PCR; TCRdb lists only in-frame clones, some missing. In the table there are roughly 40,000 clones, roughly 85% of which are singletons. Material for sequencing was peripheral blood. These receptors originate from a human donor in a cohort sampled during active COVID-19.

The chain uses TRBV6-2 or TRBV6-3 and TRBJ2-3, with a weak D call TRBD2 (6 bases). The CDR3 sequence is 13 residues long. Germline CDR1 and CDR2: MNHEY and SVGEGT. The ends were cut back, 4 bases at V and 8 bases at J, with 13 bases in the middle. The CDR3 bases are TGTGCCAGCAGTTGGGGTTCCGGGAGTACGCAGTATTTT. Its protein product is CASSWGSGSTQYF.

This chain links TRBV4-3 with TRBJ2-2; 9 bases match TRBD1. The V and J ends lost 4 bases and 5 bases, in that order; junction bases with no gene match: 2. Germline assignment: CDR1 LGHNA and CDR2 YSLEER. This CDR3 comprises 14 residues. In nucleotides, the CDR3 is TGCGCCAGCAGCCTAGGACAGGGGACCGGGGAGCTGTTTTTT. Protein sequence: CASSLGQGTGELFF.

The chain uses TRBV27 and TRBJ2-7; no reliable D call. There are 17 residues in the CDR3. With 5 bases removed from V and 1 base from J, the gap between germline ends came to 21 bases. Germline lookup yields CDR1 MNHEY and CDR2 SMNVEV (reference sequence). The CDR3 region has the DNA TGTGCCAGCAGTCGCATAACAGCAATCTCGTCTTCCTACGAGCAGTACTTC. Translating gives CASSRITAISSSYEQYF.

The chain uses TRBV18 and TRBJ1-5; no definite D call. The germline V gene encodes CDR1 KGHSH and CDR2 LQKENI. V dropped 2 bases and J dropped 6 bases, with 5 bases sitting between them. This CDR3 spans 12 amino acids. CDR3 DNA sequence: TGTGCCAGCTCACCAGGGCCTCAGCCCCAGCATTTT. Protein: CASSPGPQPQHF.

This chain joins TRBV2 and TRBJ2-3, with 11 bases identical to TRBD2. With 5 bases clipped from V and 6 bases from J, the junction kept 4 bases outside the gene matches. The CDR3 runs 14 residues. Germline-derived CDR1 and CDR2 are SNHLY and FYNNEI. The CDR3 protein is CASSSRTSGDTQYF. CDR3 coding DNA: TGTGCCAGCAGTTCCCGGACTAGCGGGGATACGCAGTATTTT.

V and J are TRBV7-2 and TRBJ2-3, with 13 bases lining up with TRBD2. The CDR3 loop spans 18 amino acids. Trimming at V came to 3 bases and at J to 2 bases, leaving 8 bases not matched to a gene. Per the germline V gene, CDR1 is SGHTA and CDR2 is FQGNSA. CDR3: CASSFNWGLAGSTDTQYF. CDR3 bases: TGTGCCAGCAGCTTCAACTGGGGACTAGCGGGGTCCACAGATACGCAGTATTTT.

The V and J genes are TRBV7-2 and TRBJ2-1, with TRBD2 matching 10 bases. The CDR3 covers 15 residues. J lost 7 bases, V lost 3 bases, and 6 bases had no gene match. Germline assignment: CDR1 SGHTA and CDR2 FQGNSA. This CDR3 is CASSFSSGRGNEQFF. CDR3 sequence (DNA): TGTGCCAGCAGCTTCTCTAGCGGGAGAGGAAATGAGCAGTTCTTC.

The chain carries TRBV15 and TRBJ1-6, with D perhaps matching TRBD1 (5 bases). The CDR3 contains 15 residues. In germline, CDR1 is LNHNV, CDR2 YYDKDF (reference sequence). Trimming removed 4 bases at V and 8 bases at J, with 15 bases between. The CDR3 region is CATSTGGQGYSPLHF. CDR3 sequence (DNA): TGTGCCACCAGCACTGGCGGACAAGGCTATTCACCCCTCCACTTT.